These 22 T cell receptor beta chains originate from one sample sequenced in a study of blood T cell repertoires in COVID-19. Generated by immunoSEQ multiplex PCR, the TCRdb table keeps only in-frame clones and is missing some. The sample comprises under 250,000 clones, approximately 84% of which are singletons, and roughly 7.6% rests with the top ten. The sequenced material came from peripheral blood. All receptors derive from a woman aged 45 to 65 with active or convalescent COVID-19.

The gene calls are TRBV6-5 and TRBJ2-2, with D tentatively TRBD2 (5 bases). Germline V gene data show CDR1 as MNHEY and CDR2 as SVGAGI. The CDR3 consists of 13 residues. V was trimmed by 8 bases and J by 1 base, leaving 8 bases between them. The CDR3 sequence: CASGRGNTGELFF. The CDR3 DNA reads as TGTGCCAGCGGGAGAGGGAACACCGGGGAGCTGTTTTTT.

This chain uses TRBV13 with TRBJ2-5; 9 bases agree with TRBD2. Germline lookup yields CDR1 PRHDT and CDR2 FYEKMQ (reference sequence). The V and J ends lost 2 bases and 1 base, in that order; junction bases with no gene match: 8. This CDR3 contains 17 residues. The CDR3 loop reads CASSLTGASGVQETQYF. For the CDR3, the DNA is TGTGCCAGCAGCTTAACCGGAGCTAGCGGGGTCCAAGAGACCCAGTACTTC. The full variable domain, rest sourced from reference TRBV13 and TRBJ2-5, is AAGVIQSPRHLIKEKRETATLKCYPIPRHDTVYWYQQGPGQDPQFLISFYEKMQSDKGSIPDRFSAQQFSDYHSELNMSSLELGDSALYFCASSLTGASGVQETQYFGPGTRLLVL.

DNA for the CDR3: TGTGCCAGCAGCTTAGTAGTGGCGAACAGGGTTTTTAATGAGCAGTTCTTC. Translated, it gives CASSLVVANRVFNEQFF. The V gene is TRBV7-8, the J gene TRBJ2-1, with a weak D call TRBD1 (6 bases). The CDR3 extends over 17 amino acids. Germline loops: CDR1 SGHVS, CDR2 FQNEAQ. With 1 base removed from V and 7 bases from J, the gap between germline ends came to 20 bases.

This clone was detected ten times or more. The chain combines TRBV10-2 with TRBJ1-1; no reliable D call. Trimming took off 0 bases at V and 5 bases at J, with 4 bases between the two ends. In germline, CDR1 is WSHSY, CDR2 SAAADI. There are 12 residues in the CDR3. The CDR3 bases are TGCGCCAGCAGTGAGTCGGAGACTGAAGCTTTCTTT. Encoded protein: CASSESETEAFF.

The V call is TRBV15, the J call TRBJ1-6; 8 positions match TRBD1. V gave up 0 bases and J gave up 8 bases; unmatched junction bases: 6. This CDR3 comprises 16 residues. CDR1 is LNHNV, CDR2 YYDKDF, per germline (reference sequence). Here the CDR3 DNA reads TGTGCCACCAGCAGAGAGCCACGGGGACAGGATTCACCCCTCCACTTT. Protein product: CATSREPRGQDSPLHF. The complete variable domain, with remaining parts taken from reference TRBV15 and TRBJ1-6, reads DAMVIQNPRYQVTQFGKPVTLSCSQTLNHNVMYWYQQKSSQAPKLLFHYYDKDFNNEADTPDNFQSRRPNTSFCFLDIRSPGLGDTAMYLCATSREPRGQDSPLHFGNGTRLTVT.

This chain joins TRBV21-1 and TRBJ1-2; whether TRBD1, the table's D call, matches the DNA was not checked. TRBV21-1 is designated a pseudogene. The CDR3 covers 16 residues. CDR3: CASSKANRGLPYGYTF. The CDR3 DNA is TGTGCCAGCAGCAAAGCAAACAGGGGGCTGCCCTATGGCTACACCTTC.

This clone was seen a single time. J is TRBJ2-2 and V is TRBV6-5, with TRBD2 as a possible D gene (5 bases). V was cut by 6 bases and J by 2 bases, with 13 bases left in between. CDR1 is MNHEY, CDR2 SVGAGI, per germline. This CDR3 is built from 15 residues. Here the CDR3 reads CASRSRRLNTGELFF. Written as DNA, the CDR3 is TGTGCCAGCAGATCCCGTAGACTAAACACCGGGGAGCTGTTTTTT.

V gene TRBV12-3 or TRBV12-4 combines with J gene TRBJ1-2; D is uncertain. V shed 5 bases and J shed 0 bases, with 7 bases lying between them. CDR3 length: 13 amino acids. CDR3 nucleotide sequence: TGTGCCAGCAGTCCAACAACTAACTATGGCTACACCTTC. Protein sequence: CASSPTTNYGYTF.

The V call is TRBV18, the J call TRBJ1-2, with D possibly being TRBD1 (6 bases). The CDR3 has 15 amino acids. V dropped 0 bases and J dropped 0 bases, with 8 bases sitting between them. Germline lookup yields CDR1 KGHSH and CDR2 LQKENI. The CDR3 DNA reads TGTGCCAGCTCACCACCCCAGGGGCCTAACTATGGCTACACCTTC. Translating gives CASSPPQGPNYGYTF.

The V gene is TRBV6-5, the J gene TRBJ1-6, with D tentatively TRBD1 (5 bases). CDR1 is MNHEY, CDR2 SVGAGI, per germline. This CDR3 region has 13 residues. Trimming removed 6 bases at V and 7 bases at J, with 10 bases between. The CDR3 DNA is TGTGCCAGCAGGGGACTCCCGAATTCACCCCTCCACTTT. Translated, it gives CASRGLPNSPLHF.

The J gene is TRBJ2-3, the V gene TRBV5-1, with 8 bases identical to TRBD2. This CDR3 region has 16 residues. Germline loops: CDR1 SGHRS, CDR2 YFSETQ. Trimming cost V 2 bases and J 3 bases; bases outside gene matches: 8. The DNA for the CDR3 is TGCGCCAGCAGCTTTAACGCGGGGGGTCCGACAGATACGCAGTATTTT. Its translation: CASSFNAGGPTDTQYF. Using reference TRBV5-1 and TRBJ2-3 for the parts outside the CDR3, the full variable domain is KAGVTQTPRYLIKTRGQQVTLSCSPISGHRSVSWYQQTPGQGLQFLFEYFSETQRNKGNFPGRFSGRQFSNSRSEMNVSTLELGDSALYLCASSFNAGGPTDTQYFGPGTRLTVL.

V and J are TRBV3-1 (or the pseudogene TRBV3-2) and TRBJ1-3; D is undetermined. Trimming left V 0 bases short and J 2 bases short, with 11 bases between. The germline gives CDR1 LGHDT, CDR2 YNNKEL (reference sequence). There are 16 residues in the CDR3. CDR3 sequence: CASSQDLTVTGNTIYF. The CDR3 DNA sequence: TGTGCCAGCAGCCAAGATCTTACGGTCACTGGAAACACCATATATTTT.

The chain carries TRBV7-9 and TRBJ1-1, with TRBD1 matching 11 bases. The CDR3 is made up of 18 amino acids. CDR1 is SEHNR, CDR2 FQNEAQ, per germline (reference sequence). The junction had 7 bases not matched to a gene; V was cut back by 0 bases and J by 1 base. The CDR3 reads CASSLAPLGQGANTEAFF. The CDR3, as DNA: TGTGCCAGCAGCTTAGCCCCATTAGGACAGGGGGCGAACACTGAAGCTTTCTTT. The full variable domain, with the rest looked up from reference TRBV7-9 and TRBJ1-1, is DTGVSQNPRHKITKRGQNVTFRCDPISEHNRLYWYRQTLGQGPEFLTYFQNEAQLEKSRLLSDRFSAERPKGSFSTLEIQRTEQGDSAMYLCASSLAPLGQGANTEAFFGQGTRLTVV.

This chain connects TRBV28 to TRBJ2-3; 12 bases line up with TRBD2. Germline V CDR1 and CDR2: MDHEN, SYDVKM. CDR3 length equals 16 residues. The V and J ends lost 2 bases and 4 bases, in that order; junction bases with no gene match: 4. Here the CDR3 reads CASSLRLAGVPDTQYF. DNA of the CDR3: TGTGCCAGCAGTTTAAGACTAGCGGGAGTCCCAGATACGCAGTATTTT.

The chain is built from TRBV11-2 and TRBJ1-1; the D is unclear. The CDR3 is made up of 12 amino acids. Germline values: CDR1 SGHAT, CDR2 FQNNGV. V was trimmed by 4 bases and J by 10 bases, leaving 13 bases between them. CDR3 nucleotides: TGTGCCAGCAGCTATGGGTCCGCAGGAGCTTTCTTT. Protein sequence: CASSYGSAGAFF.

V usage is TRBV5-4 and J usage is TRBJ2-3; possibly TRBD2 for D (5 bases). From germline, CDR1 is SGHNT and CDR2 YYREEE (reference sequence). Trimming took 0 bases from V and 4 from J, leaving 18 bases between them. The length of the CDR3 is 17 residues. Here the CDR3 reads CASSLAGERPTADTQYF. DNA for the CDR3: TGTGCCAGCAGCTTGGCCGGGGAGCGCCCTACAGCAGATACGCAGTATTTT. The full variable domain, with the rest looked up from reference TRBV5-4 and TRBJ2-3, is ETGVTQSPTHLIKTRGQQVTLRCSSQSGHNTVSWYQQALGQGPQFIFQYYREEENGRGNFPPRFSGLQFPNYSSELNVNALELDDSALYLCASSLAGERPTADTQYFGPGTRLTVL.

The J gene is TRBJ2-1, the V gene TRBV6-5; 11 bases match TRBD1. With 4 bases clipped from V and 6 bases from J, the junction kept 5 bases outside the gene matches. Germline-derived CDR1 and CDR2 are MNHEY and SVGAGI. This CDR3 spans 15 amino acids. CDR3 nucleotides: TGTGCCAGCAGTTTGGACAGGGGGCCCGCCAATGAGCAGTTCTTC. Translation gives CASSLDRGPANEQFF.

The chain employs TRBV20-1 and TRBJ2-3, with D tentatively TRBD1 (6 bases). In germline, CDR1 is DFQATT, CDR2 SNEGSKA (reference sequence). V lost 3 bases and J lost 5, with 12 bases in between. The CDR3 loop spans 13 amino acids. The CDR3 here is CSASPTGRDTQYF. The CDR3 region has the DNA TGCAGTGCTAGTCCAACAGGGAGAGATACGCAGTATTTT.

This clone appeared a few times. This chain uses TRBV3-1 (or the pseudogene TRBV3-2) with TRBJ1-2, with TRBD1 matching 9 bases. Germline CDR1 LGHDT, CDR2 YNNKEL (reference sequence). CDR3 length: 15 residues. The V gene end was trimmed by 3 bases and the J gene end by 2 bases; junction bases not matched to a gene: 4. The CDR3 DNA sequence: TGTGCCAGCAGCCATACCGGGACAGGGAACTATGGCTACACCTTC. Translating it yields CASSHTGTGNYGYTF.

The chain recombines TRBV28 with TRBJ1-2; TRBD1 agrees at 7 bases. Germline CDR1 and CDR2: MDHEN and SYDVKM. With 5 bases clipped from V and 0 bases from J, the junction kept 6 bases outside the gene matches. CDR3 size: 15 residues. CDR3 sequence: CASSLGTAPNYGYTF. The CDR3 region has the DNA TGTGCCAGCAGTCTCGGGACAGCTCCTAACTATGGCTACACCTTC.

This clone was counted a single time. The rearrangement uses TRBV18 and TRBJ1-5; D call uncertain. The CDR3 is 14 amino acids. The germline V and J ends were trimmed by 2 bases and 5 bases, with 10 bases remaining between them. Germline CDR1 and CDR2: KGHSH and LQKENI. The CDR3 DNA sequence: TGTGCCAGCTCACCATCGGTCAGGCATCAGCCCCAGCATTTT. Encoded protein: CASSPSVRHQPQHF. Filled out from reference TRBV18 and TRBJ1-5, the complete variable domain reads NAGVMQNPRHLVRRRGQEARLRCSPMKGHSHVYWYRQLPEEGLKFMVYLQKENIIDESGMPKERFSAEFPKEGPSILRIQQVVRGDSAAYFCASSPSVRHQPQHFGDGTRLSIL.

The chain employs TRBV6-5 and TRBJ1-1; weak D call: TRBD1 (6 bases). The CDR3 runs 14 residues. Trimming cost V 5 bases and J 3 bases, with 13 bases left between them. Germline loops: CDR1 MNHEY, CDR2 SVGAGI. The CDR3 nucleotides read TGTGCCAGCAGTCTCCTAGGGGGGGACACTGAAGCTTTCTTT. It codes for CASSLLGGDTEAFF.